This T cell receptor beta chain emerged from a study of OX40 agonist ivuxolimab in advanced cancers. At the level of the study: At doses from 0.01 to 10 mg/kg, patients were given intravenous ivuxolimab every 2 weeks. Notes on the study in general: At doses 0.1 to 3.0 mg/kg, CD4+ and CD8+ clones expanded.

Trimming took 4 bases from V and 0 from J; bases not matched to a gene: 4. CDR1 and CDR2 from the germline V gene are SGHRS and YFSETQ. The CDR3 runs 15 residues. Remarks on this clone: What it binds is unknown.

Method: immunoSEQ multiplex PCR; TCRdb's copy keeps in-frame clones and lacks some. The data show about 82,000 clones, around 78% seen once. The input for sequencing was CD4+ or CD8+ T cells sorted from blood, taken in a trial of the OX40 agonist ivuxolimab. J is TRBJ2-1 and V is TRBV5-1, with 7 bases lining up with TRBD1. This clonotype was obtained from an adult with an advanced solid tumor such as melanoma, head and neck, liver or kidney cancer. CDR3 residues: CASSETGSSYNEQFF. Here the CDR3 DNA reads TGCGCCAGCAGCGAGACAGGGAGCTCCTACAATGAGCAGTTCTTC.